This T cell receptor (beta chain) came from a study of T cell changes during pregnancy in multiple sclerosis. Libraries were prepared by immunoSEQ multiplex PCR; TCRdb keeps only in-frame clonotypes and omits some of them. The sample yields about 28,000 clones, about 92% seen once. The V gene end was trimmed by 8 bases and the J gene end by 0 bases; junction bases not matched to a gene: 2. The CDR3 loop spans 15 amino acids. In germline, CDR1 is LNHDA, CDR2 SQIVND (reference sequence). The rearrangement links TRBV19 to TRBJ2-3; 13 bases match TRBD2. The TCR comes from a female donor in good health, enrolled as a control in a pregnancy study. The material was peripheral blood, obtained in the first trimester of pregnancy. In nucleotides, the CDR3 is TGTGCCAGTGGGACTAGCGGGGATAGCACAGATACGCAGTATTTT. This translates into CASGTSGDSTDTQYF. The full variable domain, rest sourced from reference TRBV19 and TRBJ2-3, is DGGITQSPKYLFRKEGQNVTLSCEQNLNHDAMYWYRQDPGQGLRLIYYSQIVNDFQKGDIAEGYSVSREKKESFPLTVTSAQKNPTAFYLCASGTSGDSTDTQYFGPGTRLTVL.